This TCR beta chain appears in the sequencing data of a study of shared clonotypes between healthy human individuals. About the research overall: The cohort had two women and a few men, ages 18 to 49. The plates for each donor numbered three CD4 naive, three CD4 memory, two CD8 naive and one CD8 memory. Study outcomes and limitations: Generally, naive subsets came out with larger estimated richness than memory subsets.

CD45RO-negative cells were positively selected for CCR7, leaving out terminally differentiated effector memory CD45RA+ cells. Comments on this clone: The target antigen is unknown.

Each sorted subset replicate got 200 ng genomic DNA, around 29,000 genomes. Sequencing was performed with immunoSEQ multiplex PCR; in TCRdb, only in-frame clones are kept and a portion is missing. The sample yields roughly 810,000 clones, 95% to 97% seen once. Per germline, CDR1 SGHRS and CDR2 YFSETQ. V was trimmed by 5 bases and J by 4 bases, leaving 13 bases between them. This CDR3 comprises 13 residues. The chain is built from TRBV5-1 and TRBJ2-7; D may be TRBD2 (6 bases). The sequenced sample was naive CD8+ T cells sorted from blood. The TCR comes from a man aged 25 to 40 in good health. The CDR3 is CASRWGVGYEQYF. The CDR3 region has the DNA TGCGCCAGCAGGTGGGGGGTAGGTTACGAGCAGTACTTC.